The entry that follows covers one T cell receptor (beta chain) sequence. The sample holds one count of this clone. Its antigen specificity is not known. No much larger clone exists at a distance of one base, and base qualities are not known. The sample comes from a study of T cell changes during pregnancy in multiple sclerosis (dated by TCRdb to the late 2010s). At the level of the whole study: The study examined how the T cell repertoire changed over the course of pregnancy in women with multiple sclerosis.

Library preparation used the immunoSEQ multiplex PCR assay. TCRdb holds this immuneACCESS table with in-frame rearrangements only. Some clones are missing; in checked studies, unresolved V genes explain under half, and the rest has no known cause. Here the sample has under 65,000 clones; approximately 92% occur a single time. The top ten clonotypes cover more than 1.2% of the sample. V is shortened by 7 bases, J by 4 bases, and the region joining them spans 13 bases. Reading from cysteine to phenylalanine, the CDR3 counts 14 amino acids. Kept here is only the CDR3 DNA, which spans 42 bases and is read in frame from base 1. Taken from the germline V gene, the CDR1 and CDR2 loops are MRHNA and SNTAGT.

The sequence links TRBV6-4 to TRBJ1-4, with no confident D gene call. The sample here was peripheral blood, taken in the second trimester of pregnancy. This receptor was obtained from a female donor with multiple sclerosis, enrolled in a pregnancy study. The nucleotide sequence reads as follows: TGTGCCAGCACTAACCGGGGTATTAATGAAAAACTGTTTTTT. Its protein product is CASTNRGINEKLFF.